Listed below are T cell receptor beta chains from one sample, sequenced in a study of T-cell reconstitution after alpha-beta-depleted transplantation in children. In TCRdb, the PCR reads were re-called with MiXCR into one record per CDR3 protein. The sample records about 240,000 distinct CDR3 sequences, about 26% being singletons. Sequences were derived from PBMCs, sampled before TCRalphabeta/CD19-depleted stem cell transplant. These TCRs come from a girl aged 2-10 years with Fanconi anemia, due to receive a stem cell transplant. Each CDR3 is given with its conserved first and last residue. D genes are given only for firm matches. Clone size is given for some rows only: seen once, a few or many times, or a class if the clone is expanded.

D gene: NA
J gene: TRBJ2-5
CDR3 length: 16
V gene: TRBV29-1
clone size: NA
CDR3 protein: CSVEDVWAERQETQYF
CDR3 DNA: TGCAGCGTTGAAGATGTGTGGGCGGAACGCCAAGAGACCCAGTACTTC

D gene: NA
J gene: TRBJ1-5
CDR3 length: 14
V gene: TRBV27
clone size: few
CDR3 protein: CASSHVRGYQPQHF
CDR3 DNA: TGTGCCAGCAGCCACGTCAGGGGATATCAGCCCCAGCATTTT

D gene: NA
J gene: TRBJ1-4
CDR3 length: 15
V gene: TRBV7-9
clone size: many
CDR3 protein: CASSSIRGGGEKLFF
CDR3 DNA: TGTGCCAGCAGCTCGATCAGGGGAGGGGGTGAAAAACTGTTTTTT

D gene: NA
J gene: TRBJ1-3
CDR3 length: 17
V gene: TRBV5-1
clone size: few
CDR3 protein: CASSPAPGTYSGNTIYF
CDR3 DNA: TGCGCCAGCAGCCCTGCTCCCGGGACGTACTCTGGAAACACCATATATTTT

D gene: NA
J gene: TRBJ2-1
CDR3 length: 15
V gene: TRBV29-1
clone size: many
CDR3 protein: CSVCRDPSSYNEQFF
CDR3 DNA: TGCAGCGTTTGCCGGGACCCGAGCTCCTACAATGAGCAGTTCTTC

D gene: NA
J gene: TRBJ2-1
CDR3 length: 15
V gene: TRBV19
clone size: once
CDR3 protein: CASSTRGAMYNEQFF
CDR3 DNA: TGTGCCAGTAGTACCCGGGGGGCGATGTACAATGAGCAGTTCTTC

D gene: TRBD1
J gene: TRBJ2-1
CDR3 length: 14
V gene: TRBV10-3
clone size: many
CDR3 protein: CAIRPGQGPHEQFF
CDR3 DNA: TGTGCCATCAGGCCGGGACAGGGTCCCCATGAGCAGTTCTTC

D gene: TRBD1
J gene: TRBJ2-3
CDR3 length: 17
V gene: TRBV7-9
clone size: few
CDR3 protein: CASSFDPGQGSTDTQYF
CDR3 DNA: TGTGCCAGCAGCTTCGATCCGGGACAGGGGAGCACAGATACGCAGTATTTT

D gene: TRBD1
J gene: TRBJ2-7
CDR3 length: 15
V gene: TRBV12-3/TRBV12-4
clone size: many
CDR3 protein: CASSLNSGTGYEQYF
CDR3 DNA: TGTGCCAGCAGTTTAAATTCCGGGACAGGTTACGAGCAGTACTTC

D gene: TRBD1
J gene: TRBJ1-2
CDR3 length: 15
V gene: TRBV9
clone size: few
CDR3 protein: CASSVSGTGNYGYTF
CDR3 DNA: TGTGCCAGCAGCGTATCCGGGACAGGAAACTATGGCTACACCTTC

D gene: NA
J gene: TRBJ2-4
CDR3 length: 15
V gene: TRBV4-1
clone size: many
CDR3 protein: CASSQNPGDPNIQYF
CDR3 DNA: TGCGCCAGCAGCCAAAATCCAGGCGACCCAAACATTCAGTACTTC

D gene: NA
J gene: TRBJ1-1
CDR3 length: 17
V gene: TRBV15
clone size: many
CDR3 protein: CATSRDLSRDFNTEAFF
CDR3 DNA: TGTGCCACCAGCAGAGATCTCTCGCGGGACTTTAACACTGAAGCTTTCTTT

D gene: NA
J gene: TRBJ2-3
CDR3 length: 14
V gene: TRBV20-1
clone size: NA
CDR3 protein: CSARKGVWTDTQYF
CDR3 DNA: TGCAGTGCTAGAAAAGGGGTTTGGACAGATACGCAGTATTTT

D gene: TRBD1
J gene: TRBJ2-7
CDR3 length: 12
V gene: TRBV29-1
clone size: few
CDR3 protein: CSAIQGASRQYF
CDR3 DNA: TGCAGCGCCATACAGGGGGCAAGTAGGCAGTACTTC

D gene: TRBD2
J gene: TRBJ2-7
CDR3 length: 15
V gene: TRBV12-3/TRBV12-4
clone size: many
CDR3 protein: CASTKRIAGVYEQYF
CDR3 DNA: TGTGCCAGCACCAAAAGGATAGCGGGGGTGTACGAGCAGTACTTC

D gene: TRBD2
J gene: TRBJ2-1
CDR3 length: 15
V gene: TRBV12-3/TRBV12-4
clone size: NA
CDR3 protein: CASIPPGLADNEQFF
CDR3 DNA: TGTGCCAGCATCCCTCCCGGACTAGCGGACAATGAGCAGTTCTTC

D gene: NA
J gene: TRBJ1-1
CDR3 length: 14
V gene: TRBV29-1
clone size: many
CDR3 protein: CSVDGAGLGTEAFF
CDR3 DNA: TGCAGCGTTGACGGGGCCGGACTGGGGACTGAAGCTTTCTTT

D gene: NA
J gene: TRBJ2-1
CDR3 length: 14
V gene: TRBV20-1
clone size: many
CDR3 protein: CSASGIRNHNEQFF
CDR3 DNA: TGCAGTGCTAGCGGGATAAGGAACCACAATGAGCAGTTCTTC

D gene: NA
J gene: TRBJ2-3
CDR3 length: 12
V gene: TRBV3-1
clone size: many
CDR3 protein: CASSPPGDTQYF
CDR3 DNA: TGTGCCAGCTCACCACCAGGAGATACGCAGTATTTT

D gene: NA
J gene: TRBJ1-2
CDR3 length: 16
V gene: TRBV10-3
clone size: once
CDR3 protein: CAISETRDGPNYGYTF
CDR3 DNA: TGTGCCATCAGTGAGACCAGGGACGGTCCTAACTATGGCTACACCTTC

D gene: TRBD2
J gene: TRBJ2-3
CDR3 length: 14
V gene: TRBV27
clone size: few
CDR3 protein: CASSPREGTDTQYF
CDR3 DNA: TGTGCCAGCAGTCCTAGGGAGGGGACAGATACGCAGTATTTT

D gene: NA
J gene: TRBJ2-5
CDR3 length: 13
V gene: TRBV20-1
clone size: NA
CDR3 protein: CSVESGHIETQYF
CDR3 DNA: TGCAGTGTTGAAAGCGGTCACATCGAGACCCAGTACTTC

D gene: NA
J gene: TRBJ2-3
CDR3 length: 14
V gene: TRBV9
clone size: NA
CDR3 protein: CASSVVEVTDTQYF
CDR3 DNA: TGTGCCAGCAGCGTAGTTGAGGTCACAGATACGCAGTATTTT

D gene: NA
J gene: TRBJ2-5
CDR3 length: 15
V gene: TRBV15
clone size: NA
CDR3 protein: CATSRASDGEETQYF
CDR3 DNA: TGTGCCACCAGCAGAGCCTCAGACGGCGAAGAGACCCAGTACTTC

D gene: NA
J gene: TRBJ2-1
CDR3 length: 13
V gene: TRBV20-1
clone size: few
CDR3 protein: CSAYGLSSNEQFF
CDR3 DNA: TGCAGTGCTTATGGACTTTCCTCCAATGAGCAGTTCTTC

D gene: TRBD1
J gene: TRBJ1-2
CDR3 length: 15
V gene: TRBV29-1
clone size: many
CDR3 protein: CSVEGEMTGFYGYTF
CDR3 DNA: TGCAGCGTTGAAGGGGAGATGACAGGGTTCTATGGCTACACCTTC

D gene: NA
J gene: TRBJ2-5
CDR3 length: 12
V gene: TRBV6-6
clone size: many
CDR3 protein: CASRMSLETQYF
CDR3 DNA: TGTGCCAGCAGAATGTCGCTAGAGACCCAGTACTTC

D gene: TRBD2
J gene: TRBJ2-1
CDR3 length: 15
V gene: TRBV12-3/TRBV12-4
clone size: many
CDR3 protein: CASSLVPRGSNEQFF
CDR3 DNA: TGTGCCAGCAGTTTAGTTCCGCGGGGGTCAAATGAGCAGTTCTTC

D gene: NA
J gene: TRBJ2-1
CDR3 length: 14
V gene: TRBV21-1
clone size: NA
CDR3 protein: CASSRGQTYNEQFF
CDR3 DNA: TGTGCCAGCAGCAGGGGACAGACCTACAATGAGCAGTTCTTC

D gene: NA
J gene: TRBJ2-7
CDR3 length: 15
V gene: TRBV6-2/TRBV6-3
clone size: few
CDR3 protein: CASSYGRDGSYEQYF
CDR3 DNA: TGTGCCAGCAGTTACGGCCGGGACGGAAGCTACGAGCAGTACTTC

D gene: NA
J gene: TRBJ2-5
CDR3 length: 15
V gene: TRBV7-9
clone size: many
CDR3 protein: CASSLAVDLEETQYF
CDR3 DNA: TGTGCCAGCAGCTTAGCGGTGGACCTGGAAGAGACCCAGTACTTC

D gene: NA
J gene: TRBJ1-3
CDR3 length: 11
V gene: TRBV20-1
clone size: many
CDR3 protein: CSARGGNTIYF
CDR3 DNA: TGCAGTGCTAGAGGAGGAAACACCATATATTTT

D gene: TRBD1
J gene: TRBJ2-3
CDR3 length: 14
V gene: TRBV20-1
clone size: many
CDR3 protein: CSATGTGRTDTQYF
CDR3 DNA: TGCAGTGCTACCGGGACAGGTCGCACAGATACGCAGTATTTT

D gene: TRBD1
J gene: TRBJ2-1
CDR3 length: 16
V gene: TRBV20-1
clone size: NA
CDR3 protein: CSARDRGTGLSNEQFF
CDR3 DNA: TGCAGTGCTAGAGATCGGGGGACAGGGTTGAGTAATGAGCAGTTCTTC

D gene: TRBD2
J gene: TRBJ2-5
CDR3 length: 13
V gene: TRBV29-1
clone size: NA
CDR3 protein: CSVGLAVVETQYF
CDR3 DNA: TGCAGCGTAGGACTAGCGGTGGTGGAGACCCAGTACTTC

D gene: TRBD1
J gene: TRBJ2-1
CDR3 length: 18
V gene: TRBV29-1
clone size: NA
CDR3 protein: CSVEEQSGDRDSYNEQFF
CDR3 DNA: TGCAGCGTTGAAGAACAATCCGGCGACAGGGACTCCTACAATGAGCAGTTCTTC

D gene: NA
J gene: TRBJ2-6
CDR3 length: 16
V gene: TRBV27
clone size: many
CDR3 protein: CASKVRVLSGANVLTF
CDR3 DNA: TGTGCCAGCAAGGTCAGGGTACTCTCTGGGGCCAACGTCCTGACTTTC